These 4 T cell receptor beta chains were all obtained from the same sample, sequenced in a study of regulatory T cells in long-lasting Graves disease (dated by TCRdb to the early 2020s). What this sample's time point label stands for: persistent/refractory GD, antithyroid drugs over 5 years with positive TRAb. For both TCR sequencing and RNA sequencing, RNA was extracted from PBMCs using TRIzol. The protocol used for the library was multiplex PCR. Sequencing was carried out with an Illumina HiSeq 4000. CDR3 regions were amplified by Arm-PCR with iRepertoire HTBI primers to construct TCR beta libraries. Using fastp trimming at Q25 and MiXCR clonotype assembly, TCRdb reanalyzed the public sequencing data and kept in-frame beta chains. Each CDR3 protein gets just one entry, which takes the most common genes and DNA from the rows behind it. The sample has around 500,000 distinct CDR3 sequences on record, 20% of them singletons. The ten largest clones capture under 9% of the sample.

Specimen: peripheral blood mononuclear cells (PBMCs), collected when the disease was refractory, from a patient treated with antithyroid drugs. All receptors derive from a female donor with Graves disease.

This clonotype has ten or more counts. This chain joins TRBV27 and TRBJ2-7, with D possibly TRBD2 on 5 matching bases. The CDR3 is 15 amino acids. Trimming cost V 3 bases and J 7 bases, with 19 bases left between them. Germline CDR1 MNHEY, CDR2 SMNVEV (reference sequence). CDR3 in amino acids: CASSLYARPEREQYF. The CDR3 DNA follows: TGTGCCAGCAGTTTGTATGCGCGACCCGAGCGGGAGCAGTACTTC.

This clonotype was detected a few times. This chain joins TRBV5-1 and TRBJ2-7; the match to TRBD1 covers 7 bases. With 8 bases clipped from V and 5 bases from J, the junction kept 19 bases outside the gene matches. The CDR3 covers 16 residues. From germline, CDR1 is SGHRS and CDR2 YFSETQ. This chain's CDR3 is CASSSADDRVFDEQYF. The DNA of the CDR3 is TGCGCCAGTAGCAGCGCTGACGACAGGGTATTTGACGAGCAGTACTTC.

This clonotype was seen ten or more times. The CDR3 nucleotides read TGTGCCTGGACTGACATAATCGGGGAGCCCCAGCATTTT. Translating gives CAWTDIIGEPQHF. The rearrangement uses TRBV30 and TRBJ1-5; D gene ambiguous. The CDR3 loop spans 13 amino acids. Between the trimmed V and J ends, which lost 4 bases and 8 bases, there was a span of 15 bases. Germline loops: CDR1 GTSNPN, CDR2 SVGIG (reference sequence).

The chain joins TRBV7-8 to TRBJ2-7, with no clear D. The V gene lost 3 bases and the J gene lost 2 bases, with 8 bases spanning the gap. The CDR3 is made up of 13 amino acids. The germline CDR1 and CDR2 sequences are SGHVS and FQNEAQ. The CDR3 DNA sequence: TGTGCCAGCAGCTTTCGGGTCGCCTACGAGCAGTACTTC. The encoded protein is CASSFRVAYEQYF.